These 10 T cell receptor beta chains were sequenced from one sample in a study of T cells in Graves' hyperthyroidism and ophthalmopathy. Template material for amplifying TCR beta CDR3 regions consisted of RNA transcripts. RT-PCR in the first round (using the HTBI primer set) targeted the TCR CDR3. TCRdb redid the calling of the multiplex PCR reads with MiXCR, one entry per CDR3 protein. The table has some 650,000 distinct CDR3 sequences, approximately 16% seen once; the top ten hold more than 3%. The specimen was blood. Receptors were obtained from a woman in her 40s with Graves' ophthalmopathy.

The chain has TRBV6-1 and TRBJ2-2, with D tentatively TRBD2 (6 bases). V dropped 6 bases and J dropped 3 bases, with 17 bases sitting between them. Germline loops: CDR1 MNHNS, CDR2 SASEGT. The CDR3 contains 16 residues. Here the CDR3 DNA reads TGTGCCAGCAGAAAACCCCGGAGGGCCGACACCGGGGAGCTGTTTTTT. It codes for CASRKPRRADTGELFF.

A word on this clonotype: This may stem from a read error, because a much larger clone lies one nucleotide away. The V gene is TRBV6-1, the J gene TRBJ2-2; D may correspond to TRBD1 or TRBD2 (5 bases each). The ends were cut back, 8 bases at V and 0 bases at J, with 10 bases in the middle. The CDR3 has 14 amino acids. Germline V gene lookup returns CDR1 MNHNS and CDR2 SASEGT. Here the CDR3 reads CASRVGPNTGELFF. The CDR3 DNA reads as TGTGCCAGCCGGGTGGGACCGAACACCGGGGAGCTGTTTTTT.

This clonotype was seen more than once but under ten times. The chain combines TRBV20-1 with TRBJ2-1; D possibly corresponds to TRBD1 (5 bases). This CDR3 has 18 residues. Germline loops: CDR1 DFQATT, CDR2 SNEGSKA (reference sequence). Trimming removed 6 bases from V and 0 bases from J, with 24 bases in between. In DNA, the CDR3 is TGCAGTGCGCCCGACAGCAAAGAATGGGGTAGCTCCTACAATGAGCAGTTCTTC. The encoded protein is CSAPDSKEWGSSYNEQFF.

This clonotype was recorded many times. This rearrangement joins TRBV7-4 to TRBJ2-7, with unresolved D. The CDR3 has 13 residues. Between the trimmed V and J ends, which lost 5 bases and 0 bases, there was a span of 8 bases. Germline V gene sequence: CDR1 SGHVT, CDR2 SQSDAQ. This CDR3 reads CASSPQSSYEQYF. The CDR3 DNA reads TGTGCCAGCAGCCCGCAGAGCTCCTACGAGCAGTACTTC.

In nucleotides, the CDR3 is TGTGCCAGCAGTGAAGACGCGGGATACGGGGAGCTGTTTTTT. Translating gives CASSEDAGYGELFF. This chain links TRBV6-1 with TRBJ2-2; D is possibly TRBD2 (6 bases). V was clipped by 1 base and J by 7 bases, with 10 bases between them. Germline-derived CDR1 and CDR2 are MNHNS and SASEGT. This CDR3 spans 14 amino acids.

J is TRBJ2-3 and V is TRBV12-3 or TRBV12-4; perhaps TRBD2 as D (6 bases). The CDR3 loop spans 12 amino acids. The V end lost 6 bases, the J end lost 12 bases, and 16 bases lay between the germline ends. CDR3 DNA sequence: TGTGCCAGCAGCCGACTAGTTCCCGCTCAGTATTTT. It yields the protein CASSRLVPAQYF.

The chain carries TRBV20-1 and TRBJ2-5; 13 bases align to TRBD2. The CDR3 sequence is 16 residues long. In germline, CDR1 is DFQATT, CDR2 SNEGSKA (reference sequence). Losses at the gene ends were 4 bases for V and 1 base for J; bases not matched to a gene: 6. CDR3 nucleotide sequence: TGCAGTGCTACTTCGACTAGCGGGGGGCCCCAAGAGACCCAGTACTTC. This encodes CSATSTSGGPQETQYF.

This clonotype came up many times. J is TRBJ2-7 and V is TRBV6-2 or TRBV6-3, with 7 bases fitting TRBD1. The CDR3 contains 13 residues. V dropped 0 bases and J dropped 4; count of bases not matched to a gene: 0. Germline V gene data show CDR1 as MNHEY and CDR2 as SVGEGT. The CDR3 sequence is CASSYSDRYEQYF. Written as DNA, the CDR3 is TGTGCCAGCAGTTACTCGGACAGGTACGAGCAGTACTTC.

Many counts were recorded for this clonotype. The V and J genes are TRBV28 and TRBJ2-1; 11 positions agree with TRBD2. CDR1 and CDR2 (germline): MDHEN, SYDVKM. The CDR3 consists of 16 residues. V dropped 4 bases and J dropped 4; count of bases not matched to a gene: 6. The DNA of the CDR3 is TGTGCCAGCAGTTCCCGGACTAGCGGGTTTTACAATGAGCAGTTCTTC. Translating gives CASSSRTSGFYNEQFF.

This clonotype was detected a few times. The rearrangement links TRBV20-1 to TRBJ2-5; TRBD2 matches 10 bases. The V gene's germline CDR1 is DFQATT and CDR2 SNEGSKA (reference sequence). V shed 5 bases, J shed 4 bases, and the junction held 7 bases outside the gene matches. The CDR3 covers 14 residues. CDR3 nucleotides: TGCAGTGCTTTAGCGGGGGGCCGGGGAGAGACCCAGTACTTC. It yields the protein CSALAGGRGETQYF.